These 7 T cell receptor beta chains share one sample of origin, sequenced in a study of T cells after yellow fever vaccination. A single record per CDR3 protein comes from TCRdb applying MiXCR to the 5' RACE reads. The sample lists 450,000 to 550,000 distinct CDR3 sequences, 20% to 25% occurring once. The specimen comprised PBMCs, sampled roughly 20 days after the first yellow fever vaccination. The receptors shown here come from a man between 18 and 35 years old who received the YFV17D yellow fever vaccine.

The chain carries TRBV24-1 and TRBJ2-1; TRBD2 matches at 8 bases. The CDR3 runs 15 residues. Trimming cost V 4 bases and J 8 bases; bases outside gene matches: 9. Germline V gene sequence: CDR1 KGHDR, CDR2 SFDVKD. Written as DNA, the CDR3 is TGTGCCACCAGTGACCCCGGGACTAGTTTCGATGAGCAGTTCTTC. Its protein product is CATSDPGTSFDEQFF.

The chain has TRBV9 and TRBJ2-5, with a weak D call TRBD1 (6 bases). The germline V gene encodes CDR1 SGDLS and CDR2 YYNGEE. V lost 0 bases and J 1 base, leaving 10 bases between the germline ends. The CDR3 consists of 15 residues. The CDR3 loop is CASSVEGTLQETQYF. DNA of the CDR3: TGTGCCAGCAGCGTAGAAGGGACACTCCAAGAGACCCAGTACTTC.

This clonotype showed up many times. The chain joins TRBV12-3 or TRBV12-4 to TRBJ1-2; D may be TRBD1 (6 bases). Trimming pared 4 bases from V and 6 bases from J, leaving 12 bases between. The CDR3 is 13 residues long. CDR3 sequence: CASSWGDNHGYTF. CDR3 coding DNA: TGTGCCAGCAGTTGGGGGGACAACCATGGCTACACCTTC.

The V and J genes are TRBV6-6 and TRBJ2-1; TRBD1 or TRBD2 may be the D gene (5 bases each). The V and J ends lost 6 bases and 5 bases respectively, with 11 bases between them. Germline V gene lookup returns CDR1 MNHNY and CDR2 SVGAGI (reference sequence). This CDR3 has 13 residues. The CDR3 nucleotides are TGTGCCAGCAGAGACGGGGCTAACAATGAGCAGTTCTTC. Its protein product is CASRDGANNEQFF.

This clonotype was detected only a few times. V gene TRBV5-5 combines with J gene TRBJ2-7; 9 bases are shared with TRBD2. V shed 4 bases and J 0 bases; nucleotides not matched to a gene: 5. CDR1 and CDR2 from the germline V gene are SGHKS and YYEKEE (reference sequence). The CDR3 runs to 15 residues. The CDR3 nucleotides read TGTGCCAGCAGCCTAGCGGGGAGCAGCTCCTACGAGCAGTACTTC. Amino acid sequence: CASSLAGSSSYEQYF.

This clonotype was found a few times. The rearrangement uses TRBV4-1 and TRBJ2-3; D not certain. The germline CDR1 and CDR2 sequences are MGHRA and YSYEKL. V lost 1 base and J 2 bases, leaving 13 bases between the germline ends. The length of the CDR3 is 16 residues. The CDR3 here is CASSQVNLVVTDTQYF. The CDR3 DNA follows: TGCGCCAGCAGCCAAGTTAACCTCGTAGTCACAGATACGCAGTATTTT.

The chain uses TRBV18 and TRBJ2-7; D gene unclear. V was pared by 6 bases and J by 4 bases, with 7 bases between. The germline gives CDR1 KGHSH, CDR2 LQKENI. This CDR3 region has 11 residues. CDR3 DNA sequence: TGTGCCAGCTCGGGGAATTACGAGCAGTACTTC. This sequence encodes CASSGNYEQYF.